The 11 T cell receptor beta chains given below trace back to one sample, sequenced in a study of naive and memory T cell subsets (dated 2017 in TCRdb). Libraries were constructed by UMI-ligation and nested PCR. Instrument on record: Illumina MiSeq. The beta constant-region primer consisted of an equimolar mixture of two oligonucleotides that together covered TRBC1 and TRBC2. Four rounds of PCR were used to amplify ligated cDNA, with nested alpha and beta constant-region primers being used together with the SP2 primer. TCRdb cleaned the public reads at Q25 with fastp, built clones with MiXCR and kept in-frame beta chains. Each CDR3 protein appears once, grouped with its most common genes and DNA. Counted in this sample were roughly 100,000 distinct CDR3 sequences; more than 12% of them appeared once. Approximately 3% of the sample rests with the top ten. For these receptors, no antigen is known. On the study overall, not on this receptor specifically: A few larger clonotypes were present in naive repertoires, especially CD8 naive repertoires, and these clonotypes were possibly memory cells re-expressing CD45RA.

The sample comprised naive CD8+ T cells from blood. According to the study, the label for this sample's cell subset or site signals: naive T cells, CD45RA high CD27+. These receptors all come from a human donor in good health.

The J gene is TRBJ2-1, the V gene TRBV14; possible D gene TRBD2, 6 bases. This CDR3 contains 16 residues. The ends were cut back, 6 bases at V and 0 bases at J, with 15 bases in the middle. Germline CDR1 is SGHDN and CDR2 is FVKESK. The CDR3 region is CASSSTSLSSYNEQFF. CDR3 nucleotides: TGTGCCAGCAGTTCGACTAGTCTTAGCTCCTACAATGAGCAGTTCTTC.

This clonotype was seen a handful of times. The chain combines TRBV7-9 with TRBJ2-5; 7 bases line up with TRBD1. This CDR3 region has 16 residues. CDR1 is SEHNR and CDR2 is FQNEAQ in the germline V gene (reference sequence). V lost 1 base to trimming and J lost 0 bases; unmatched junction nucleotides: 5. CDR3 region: CASSLVTGRYQETQYF. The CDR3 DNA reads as TGTGCCAGCAGCTTAGTGACAGGGCGTTACCAAGAGACCCAGTACTTC.

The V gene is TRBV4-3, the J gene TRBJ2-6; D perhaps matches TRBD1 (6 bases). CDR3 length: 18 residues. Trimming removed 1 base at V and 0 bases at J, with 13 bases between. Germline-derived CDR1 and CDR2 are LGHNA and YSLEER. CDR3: CASSQAVAGVSGANVLTF. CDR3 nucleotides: TGCGCCAGCAGCCAAGCCGTTGCAGGGGTCTCTGGGGCCAACGTCCTGACTTTC.

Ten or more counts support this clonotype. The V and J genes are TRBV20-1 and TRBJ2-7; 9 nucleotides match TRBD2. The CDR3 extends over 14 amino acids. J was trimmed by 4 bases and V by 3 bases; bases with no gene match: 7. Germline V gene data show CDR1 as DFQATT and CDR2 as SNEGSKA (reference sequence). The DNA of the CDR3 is TGCAGTGCTAGTCGTAGCGGGAGTTGGTACGAGCAGTACTTC. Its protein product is CSASRSGSWYEQYF.

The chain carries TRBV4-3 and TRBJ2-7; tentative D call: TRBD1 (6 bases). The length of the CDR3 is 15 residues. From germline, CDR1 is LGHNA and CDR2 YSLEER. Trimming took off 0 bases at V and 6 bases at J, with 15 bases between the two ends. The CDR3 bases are TGCGCCAGCAGCCAAGACAGGGGTGTATCGGGCGAGCAGTACTTC. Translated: CASSQDRGVSGEQYF.

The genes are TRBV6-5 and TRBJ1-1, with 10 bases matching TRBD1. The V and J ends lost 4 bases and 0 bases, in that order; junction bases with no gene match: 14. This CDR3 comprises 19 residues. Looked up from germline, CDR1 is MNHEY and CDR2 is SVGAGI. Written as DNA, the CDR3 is TGTGCCAGCAGTTCGCAGGGGACAGGGGAGGTCGGGATGAACACTGAAGCTTTCTTT. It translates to CASSSQGTGEVGMNTEAFF.

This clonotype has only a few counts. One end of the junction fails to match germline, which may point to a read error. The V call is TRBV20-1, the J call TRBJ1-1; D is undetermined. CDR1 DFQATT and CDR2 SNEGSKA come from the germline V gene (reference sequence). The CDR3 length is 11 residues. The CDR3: CSAPLGTEAFF. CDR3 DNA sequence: TGCAGTGCCCCCCTCGGCACTGAGGCTTTCTTT.

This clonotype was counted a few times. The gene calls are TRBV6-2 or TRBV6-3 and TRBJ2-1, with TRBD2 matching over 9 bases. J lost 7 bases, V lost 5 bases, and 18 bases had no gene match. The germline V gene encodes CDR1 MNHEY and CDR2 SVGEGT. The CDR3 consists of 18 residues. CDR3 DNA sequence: TGTGCCAGCAGTAGCACGCCGTGGTTAGCGGGAGATGGTAATGAGCAGTTCTTC. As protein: CASSSTPWLAGDGNEQFF.

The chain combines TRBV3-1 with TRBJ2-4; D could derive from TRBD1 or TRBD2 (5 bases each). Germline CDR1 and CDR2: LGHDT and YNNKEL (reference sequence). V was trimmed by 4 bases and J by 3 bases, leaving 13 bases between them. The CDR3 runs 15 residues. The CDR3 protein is CASSPGPVFKNIQYF. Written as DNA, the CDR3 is TGTGCCAGCAGCCCGGGACCCGTATTCAAAAACATTCAGTACTTC.

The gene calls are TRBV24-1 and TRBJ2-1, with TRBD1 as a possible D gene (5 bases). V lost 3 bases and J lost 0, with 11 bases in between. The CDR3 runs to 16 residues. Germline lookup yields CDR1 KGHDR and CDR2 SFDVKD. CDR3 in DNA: TGTGCCACCAGTGATGACAGTGCGAGCTCCTACAATGAGCAGTTCTTC. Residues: CATSDDSASSYNEQFF.

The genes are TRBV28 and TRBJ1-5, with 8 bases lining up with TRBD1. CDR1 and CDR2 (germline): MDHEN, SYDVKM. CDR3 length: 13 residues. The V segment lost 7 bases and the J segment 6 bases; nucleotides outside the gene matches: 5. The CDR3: CASNDRGAQPQHF. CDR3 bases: TGTGCCAGCAATGACAGGGGAGCTCAGCCCCAGCATTTT.